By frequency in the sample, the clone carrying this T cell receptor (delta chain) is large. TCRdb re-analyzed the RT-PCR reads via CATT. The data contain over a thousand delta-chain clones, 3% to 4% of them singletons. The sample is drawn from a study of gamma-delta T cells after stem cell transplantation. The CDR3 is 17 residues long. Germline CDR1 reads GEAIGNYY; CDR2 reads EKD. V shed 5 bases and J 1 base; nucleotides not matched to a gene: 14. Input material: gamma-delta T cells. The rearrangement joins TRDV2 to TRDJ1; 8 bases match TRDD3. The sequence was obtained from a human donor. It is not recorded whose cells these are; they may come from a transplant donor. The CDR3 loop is CACGKGHWGYPTDKLIF. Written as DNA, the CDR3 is TGTGCCTGTGGCAAGGGGCACTGGGGATACCCCACCGATAAACTCATCTTT.